This TCR beta chain comes out of a study of STAT3 mutations in large granular lymphocyte leukemia. Findings and limits, study-wide: In T-cell large granular lymphocyte leukemia, about half of patients showed multiple immunodominant subclonotypes. Some patients had persisting codominant clonotypes that could mask small clones. TCR clonotype switching after therapy occurred in about 30% of the 18 patients.

Each sample's TCRbeta library yielded on average roughly 43,000 productive templates. Clones were read by immunoSEQ multiplex PCR, and TCRdb kept only the in-frame ones, dropping some. The sample contains some 10,000 clones, about 54% of which appear only once. CDR1 is SGDLS, CDR2 YYNGEE, per germline. The CDR3 has 14 residues. V dropped 0 bases and J dropped 6 bases, with 12 bases sitting between them. As for this clone: Its antigen is still unknown.

The sequencing sample was made of peripheral blood mononuclear cells. V is TRBV9 and J is TRBJ1-1, with D perhaps matching TRBD1 (5 bases). The clonotype originates from a boy younger than 18 with T-cell large granular lymphocyte leukemia. Some clones in this sample may be carry-over from other donors' samples. The CDR3 nucleotides are TGTGCCAGCAGCGTAGGTACGGTGGGGGCTGAAGCTTTCTTT. This sequence encodes CASSVGTVGAEAFF.